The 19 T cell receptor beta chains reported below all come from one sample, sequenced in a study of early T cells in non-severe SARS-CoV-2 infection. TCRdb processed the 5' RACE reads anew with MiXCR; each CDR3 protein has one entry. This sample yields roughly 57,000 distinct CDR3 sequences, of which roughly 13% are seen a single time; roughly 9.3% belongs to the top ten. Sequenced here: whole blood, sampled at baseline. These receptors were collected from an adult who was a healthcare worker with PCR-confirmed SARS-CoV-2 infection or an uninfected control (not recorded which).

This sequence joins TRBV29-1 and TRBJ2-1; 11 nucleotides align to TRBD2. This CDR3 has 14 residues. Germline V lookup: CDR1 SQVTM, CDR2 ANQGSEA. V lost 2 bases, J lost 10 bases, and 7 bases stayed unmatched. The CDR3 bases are TGCAGCGTTGAAACTAGCGGGAGAACCCTAGAGCAGTTCTTC. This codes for CSVETSGRTLEQFF.

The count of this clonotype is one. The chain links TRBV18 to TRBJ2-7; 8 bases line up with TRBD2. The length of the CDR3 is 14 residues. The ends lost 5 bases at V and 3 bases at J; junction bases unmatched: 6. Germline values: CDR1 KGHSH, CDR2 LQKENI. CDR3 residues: CASSSRGGNYEQYF. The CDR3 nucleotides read TGTGCCAGCTCATCCCGGGGGGGAAACTACGAGCAGTACTTC.

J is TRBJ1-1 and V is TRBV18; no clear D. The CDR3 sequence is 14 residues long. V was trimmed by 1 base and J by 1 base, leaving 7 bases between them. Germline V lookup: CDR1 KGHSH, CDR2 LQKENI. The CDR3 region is CASSPRTENTEAFF. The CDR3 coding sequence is TGTGCCAGCTCACCACGAACCGAGAACACTGAAGCTTTCTTT.

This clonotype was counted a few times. The CDR3 DNA sequence: TGTGCCAGCAGCTCCAGCGGGCATCACACAGATACGCAGTATTTT. The encoded protein is CASSSSGHHTDTQYF. The chain combines TRBV11-2 with TRBJ2-3, with D perhaps TRBD2 (6 bases). This CDR3 is built from 15 residues. The germline V gene encodes CDR1 SGHAT and CDR2 FQNNGV. Between the trimmed V and J ends, which lost 4 bases and 2 bases, there was a span of 13 bases.

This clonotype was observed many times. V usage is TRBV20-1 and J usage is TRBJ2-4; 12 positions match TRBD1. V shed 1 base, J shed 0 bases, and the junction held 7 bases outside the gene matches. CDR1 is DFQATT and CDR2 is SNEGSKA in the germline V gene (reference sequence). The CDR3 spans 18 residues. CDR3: CSARVRGTGGIAKNIQYF. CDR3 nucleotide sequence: TGCAGTGCTAGAGTCAGAGGGACAGGGGGCATAGCCAAAAACATTCAGTACTTC.

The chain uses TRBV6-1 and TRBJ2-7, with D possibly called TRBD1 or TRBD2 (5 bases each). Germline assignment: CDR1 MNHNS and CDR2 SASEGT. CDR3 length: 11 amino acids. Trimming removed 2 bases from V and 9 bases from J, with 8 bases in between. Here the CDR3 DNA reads TGTGCCAGCAGTGAAAGAGGGACGCAGTACTTC. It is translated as CASSERGTQYF.

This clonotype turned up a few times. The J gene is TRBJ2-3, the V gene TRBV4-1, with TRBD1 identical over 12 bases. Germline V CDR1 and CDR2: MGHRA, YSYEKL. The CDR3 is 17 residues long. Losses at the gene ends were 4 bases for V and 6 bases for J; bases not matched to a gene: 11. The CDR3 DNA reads TGCGCCAGCAGCCTTCGAGCGGGACAGGGGGCTTCGGATACGCAGTATTTT. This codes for CASSLRAGQGASDTQYF.

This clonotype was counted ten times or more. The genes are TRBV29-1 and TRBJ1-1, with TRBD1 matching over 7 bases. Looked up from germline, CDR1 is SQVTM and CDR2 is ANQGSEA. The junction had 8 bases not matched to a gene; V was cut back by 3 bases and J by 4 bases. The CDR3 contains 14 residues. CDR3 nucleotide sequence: TGCAGCGTTGATCTAGGGGGCGAGGGCACTGAAGCTTTCTTT. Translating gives CSVDLGGEGTEAFF.

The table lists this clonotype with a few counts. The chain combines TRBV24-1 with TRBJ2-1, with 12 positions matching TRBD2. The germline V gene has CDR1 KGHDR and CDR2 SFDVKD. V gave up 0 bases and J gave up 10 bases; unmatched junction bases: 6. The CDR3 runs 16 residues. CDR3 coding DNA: TGTGCCACCAGTGATTTGCCTAGCGGGAGGGCCGAGGAGCAGTTCTTC. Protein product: CATSDLPSGRAEEQFF.

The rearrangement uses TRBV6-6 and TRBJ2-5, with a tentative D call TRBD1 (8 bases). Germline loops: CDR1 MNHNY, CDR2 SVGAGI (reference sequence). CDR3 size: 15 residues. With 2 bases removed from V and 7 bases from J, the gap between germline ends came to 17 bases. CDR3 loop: CASSYETGGGRTQYF. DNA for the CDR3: TGTGCCAGCAGTTACGAAACAGGGGGGGGACGGACCCAGTACTTC.

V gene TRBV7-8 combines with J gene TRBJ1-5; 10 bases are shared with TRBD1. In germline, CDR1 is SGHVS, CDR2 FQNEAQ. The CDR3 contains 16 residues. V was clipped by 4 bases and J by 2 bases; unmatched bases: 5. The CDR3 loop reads CASSYSGTGGNQPQHF. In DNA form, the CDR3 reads TGTGCCAGCAGCTACTCCGGGACAGGGGGCAATCAGCCCCAGCATTTT.

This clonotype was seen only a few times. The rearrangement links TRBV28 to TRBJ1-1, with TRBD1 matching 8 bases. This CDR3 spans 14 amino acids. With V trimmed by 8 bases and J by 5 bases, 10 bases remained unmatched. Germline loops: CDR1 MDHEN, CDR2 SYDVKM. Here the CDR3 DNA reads TGTGCCAGCGGAAAACAGGGGGGTCGGACTGAAGCTTTCTTT. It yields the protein CASGKQGGRTEAFF.

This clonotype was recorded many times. CDR3 nucleotides: TGTGCCAGCAGCTTTGGTTTAGGTCCCAATCAGCCCCAGCATTTT. Its translation is CASSFGLGPNQPQHF. The chain recombines TRBV7-9 with TRBJ1-5; D gene ambiguous. The CDR3 is made up of 15 amino acids. From germline, CDR1 is SEHNR and CDR2 FQNEAQ (reference sequence). V was trimmed by 3 bases and J by 3 bases, leaving 12 bases between them. Complete variable domain (other parts from reference TRBV7-9 and TRBJ1-5): DTGVSQNPRHKITKRGQNVTFRCDPISEHNRLYWYRQTLGQGPEFLTYFQNEAQLEKSRLLSDRFSAERPKGSFSTLEIQRTEQGDSAMYLCASSFGLGPNQPQHFGDGTRLSIL.

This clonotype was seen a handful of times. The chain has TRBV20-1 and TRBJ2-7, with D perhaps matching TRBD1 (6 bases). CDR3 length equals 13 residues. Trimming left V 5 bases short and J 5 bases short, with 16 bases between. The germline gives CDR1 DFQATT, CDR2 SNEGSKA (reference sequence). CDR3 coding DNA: TGCAGTGCTTCGGGACAAGGGGTCAACGAGCAGTACTTC. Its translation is CSASGQGVNEQYF.

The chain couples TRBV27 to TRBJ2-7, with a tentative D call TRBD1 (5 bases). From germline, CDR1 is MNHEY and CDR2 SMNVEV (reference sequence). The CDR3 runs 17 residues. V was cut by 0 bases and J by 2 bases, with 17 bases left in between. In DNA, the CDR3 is TGTGCCAGCAGTTTATCGATGCCGACAGTGAGAACCTACGAGCAGTACTTC. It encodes CASSLSMPTVRTYEQYF.

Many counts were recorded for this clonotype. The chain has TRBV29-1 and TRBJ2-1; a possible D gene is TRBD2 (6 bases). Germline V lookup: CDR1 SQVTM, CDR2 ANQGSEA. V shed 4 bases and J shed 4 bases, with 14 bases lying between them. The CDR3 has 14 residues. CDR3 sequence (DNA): TGCAGCGTTGTGGCTAGCGCCACATACAATGAGCAGTTCTTC. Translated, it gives CSVVASATYNEQFF.

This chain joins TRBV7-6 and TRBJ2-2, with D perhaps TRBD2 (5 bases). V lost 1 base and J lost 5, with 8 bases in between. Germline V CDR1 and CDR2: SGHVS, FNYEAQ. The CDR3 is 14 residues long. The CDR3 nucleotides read TGTGCCAGCAGCTTAGGGGGAGAGACCGGGGAGCTGTTTTTT. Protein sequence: CASSLGGETGELFF.

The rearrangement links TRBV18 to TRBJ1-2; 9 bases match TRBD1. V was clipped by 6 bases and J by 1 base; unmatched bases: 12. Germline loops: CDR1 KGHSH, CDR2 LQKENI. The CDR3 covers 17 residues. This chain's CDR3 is CASSPRGGDRDNYGYTF. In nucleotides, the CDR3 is TGTGCCAGCTCCCCAAGAGGAGGGGACAGGGATAACTATGGCTACACCTTC.

CDR3 sequence reads: CASSLRLVGTDTQYF. The CDR3 region has the DNA TGTGCCAGCAGCTTGAGGCTAGTCGGGACAGATACGCAGTATTTT. This chain uses TRBV5-5 with TRBJ2-3; D gene uncertain. The V end was cut by 1 base, the J end by 3 bases, with 12 bases between. Germline V gives CDR1 SGHKS, CDR2 YYEKEE (reference sequence). The CDR3 covers 15 residues.